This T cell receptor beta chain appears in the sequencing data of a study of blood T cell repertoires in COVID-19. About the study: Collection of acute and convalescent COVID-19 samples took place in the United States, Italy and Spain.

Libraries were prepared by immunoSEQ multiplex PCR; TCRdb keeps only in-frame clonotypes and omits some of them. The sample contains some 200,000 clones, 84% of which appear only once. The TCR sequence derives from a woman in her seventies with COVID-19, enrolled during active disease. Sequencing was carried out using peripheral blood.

The CDR3 sequence is CAWSPMKLLAGGRSTDTQYF. CDR3 nucleotide sequence: TGTGCCTGGAGTCCCATGAAACTACTAGCGGGGGGGCGGAGCACAGATACGCAGTATTTT. The chain is built from TRBV30 and TRBJ2-3; 13 bases agree with TRBD2. The V segment lost 2 bases and the J segment 0 bases; nucleotides outside the gene matches: 14. Germline CDR1 and CDR2: GTSNPN and SVGIG (reference sequence). This CDR3 spans 20 amino acids.